Listed below are T cell receptor beta chains from one sample, sequenced in a study of blood T cell repertoires in COVID-19. The assay was immunoSEQ multiplex PCR, and TCRdb's table has in-frame clones only and misses some. The sample includes about 310,000 clones, around 90% of them seen just once. The sample taken for sequencing was peripheral blood. All receptors derive from a woman aged 30 to 39 with COVID-19, enrolled during active disease. Each CDR3 is given with its conserved first and last residue. Fields, in order: D gene, V gene, clone size, J gene, CDR3 DNA, CDR3 protein. A D gene is named only where the DNA matches it firmly. Expanded clones are given a class, and other clones once, few, many or no size at all.

d_gene: NA
v_gene: TRBV15
abundance: once
j_gene: TRBJ2-5
CDR3nt: TGTGCCACCCAGGGGGGCTTGAGAGAGACCCAGTACTTC
CDR3aa: CATQGGLRETQYF

d_gene: NA
v_gene: TRBV3-1/TRBV3-2
abundance: NA
j_gene: TRBJ1-1
CDR3nt: TGTGCCAGCAGCCCACAGACAGGTATGAACACTGAAGCTTTCTTT
CDR3aa: CASSPQTGMNTEAFF

d_gene: NA
v_gene: TRBV28
abundance: NA
j_gene: TRBJ1-4
CDR3nt: TGTGCCAGCAGTTTAACGGACAGCGGGGTCGGTAATGAAAAACTGTTTTTT
CDR3aa: CASSLTDSGVGNEKLFF

d_gene: TRBD1
v_gene: TRBV18
abundance: NA
j_gene: TRBJ1-2
CDR3nt: TGTGCCAGCTCACCACCAAGGACAGGAGTATCCTATGGCTACACCTTC
CDR3aa: CASSPPRTGVSYGYTF

d_gene: TRBD2
v_gene: TRBV11-1
abundance: NA
j_gene: TRBJ2-3
CDR3nt: TGTGCCAGCAGCTCGAGAACTAGCGGGAGCAGAGATACGCAGTATTTT
CDR3aa: CASSSRTSGSRDTQYF

d_gene: TRBD2
v_gene: TRBV23-1
abundance: NA
j_gene: TRBJ2-3
CDR3nt: TGCGCCAGCAGTCAATCGTGGGAGGGGCGGGGGAACACAGATACGCAGTATTTT
CDR3aa: CASSQSWEGRGNTDTQYF

d_gene: TRBD2
v_gene: TRBV6-1
abundance: NA
j_gene: TRBJ2-3
CDR3nt: TGTGCCAGCAGTGAAGCACTAGCGGGGGCTACAGATACGCAGTATTTT
CDR3aa: CASSEALAGATDTQYF

d_gene: TRBD2
v_gene: TRBV7-3
abundance: NA
j_gene: TRBJ2-1
CDR3nt: TGTGCCAGCAGCATTAGGACTAGCGCGTCTTACAATGAGCAGTTCTTC
CDR3aa: CASSIRTSASYNEQFF

d_gene: TRBD2
v_gene: TRBV10-2
abundance: once
j_gene: TRBJ2-4
CDR3nt: TGCGCCAGCATCCCGAGGGGTGGACTAGCGGTAGCCAAAAACATTCAGTACTTC
CDR3aa: CASIPRGGLAVAKNIQYF

d_gene: NA
v_gene: TRBV18
abundance: NA
j_gene: TRBJ2-7
CDR3nt: TGTGCCAGCTCACCCCGGACTGGATCCTACGAGCAGTACTTC
CDR3aa: CASSPRTGSYEQYF

d_gene: TRBD2
v_gene: TRBV7-2
abundance: NA
j_gene: TRBJ2-7
CDR3nt: TGTGCCAGCAGCCAGGCTAGCGGGAGCTCCTCCTACGAGCAGTACTTC
CDR3aa: CASSQASGSSSYEQYF

d_gene: TRBD2
v_gene: TRBV5-4
abundance: NA
j_gene: TRBJ2-1
CDR3nt: TGTGCCAGCAGCTTGGCCAAGGGACTAGCGGGAGGGCATGAGCAGTTCTTC
CDR3aa: CASSLAKGLAGGHEQFF